What follows are 25 T cell receptor beta chains derived from one specimen sequenced in a study of human T cells and chemical hapten exposure. The time point: healthy volunteer bleed at 2 weeks. It was from unfractionated whole blood that total RNA was extracted. TCRdb reanalysed the RACE reads using MiXCR and keeps one entry per CDR3 protein. The profile shows approximately 44,000 distinct CDR3 sequences, about 4.5% of them singletons. Specimen: whole blood. The source of these receptors is a human donor in good health. Some clones in this sample may be carry-over from other donors' samples.

This clonotype was observed at least ten times. This chain joins TRBV18 and TRBJ1-5; 7 nucleotides align to TRBD1. Germline-derived CDR1 and CDR2 are KGHSH and LQKENI. J was trimmed by 0 bases and V by 4 bases; bases with no gene match: 0. This CDR3 is 14 amino acids long. The CDR3 DNA follows: TGTGCCAGCTCACAGGGGGCTAGCAATCAGCCCCAGCATTTT. This gives the protein CASSQGASNQPQHF.

This clonotype was seen at least ten times. The chain uses TRBV6-1 and TRBJ2-2; 9 positions agree with TRBD1. The CDR3 length is 15 residues. V was pared by 6 bases and J by 6 bases, with 8 bases of the junction left unmatched. CDR1 MNHNS and CDR2 SASEGT come from the germline V gene. CDR3 region: CASRRGQGGSGELFF. The CDR3 region has the DNA TGTGCCAGCAGGAGGGGACAGGGTGGGTCCGGGGAGCTGTTTTTT.

This clonotype was counted only a few times. Written as DNA, the CDR3 is TGTGCCAGCAGTTTTGAAGGTCAGCCCCAGCATTTT. Translated, it gives CASSFEGQPQHF. This chain connects TRBV28 to TRBJ1-5; no clear D gene. The CDR3 runs to 12 residues. The V end lost 3 bases, the J end lost 6 bases, and 6 bases lay between the germline ends. CDR1 is MDHEN and CDR2 is SYDVKM in the germline V gene.

The chain links TRBV19 to TRBJ1-2, with D possibly being TRBD1 (5 bases). The germline V gene has CDR1 LNHDA and CDR2 SQIVND (reference sequence). The CDR3 has 11 amino acids. V gave up 5 bases and J gave up 7 bases, with 8 bases separating them. As DNA, the CDR3 is TGTGCCAGTAGTCCCGGGGGTGGCTACACCTTC. It is translated as CASSPGGGYTF.

This clonotype was detected ten times or more. This CDR3 reads CASSYSLSGGFTDTQYF. The CDR3 DNA sequence: TGTGCCAGCAGTTATTCCCTCAGCGGGGGATTCACAGATACGCAGTATTTT. The rearrangement joins TRBV6-2 or TRBV6-3 to TRBJ2-3; 8 bases match TRBD2. The germline CDR1 and CDR2 sequences are MNHEY and SVGEGT. CDR3 length: 17 amino acids. The V and J ends lost 3 bases and 2 bases, in that order; junction bases with no gene match: 10.

V and J are TRBV10-3 and TRBJ1-6, with TRBD1 identical over 8 bases. Germline CDR1 ENHRY, CDR2 SYGVKD. The CDR3 sequence is 17 residues long. V was pared by 0 bases and J by 9 bases, with 10 bases of the junction left unmatched. The CDR3, as DNA: TGTGCCATCAGTGAGTCGGGGTTACAGGGGGTATTTTCACCCCTCCACTTT. It yields the protein CAISESGLQGVFSPLHF.

This clonotype has ten or more counts. The chain employs TRBV9 and TRBJ2-5; 8 bases map to TRBD1. The length of the CDR3 is 14 residues. CDR1 is SGDLS and CDR2 is YYNGEE in the germline V gene. With 2 bases clipped from V and 5 bases from J, the junction kept 5 bases outside the gene matches. The CDR3 DNA sequence: TGTGCCAGCAGCGTCCGGACAGGGTGGGAGACCCAGTACTTC. It is translated as CASSVRTGWETQYF.

The chain has TRBV11-2 and TRBJ1-3; tentatively, D is TRBD1 (6 bases). V was pared by 4 bases and J by 3 bases, with 16 bases between. Germline V gives CDR1 SGHAT, CDR2 FQNNGV. The CDR3 runs 16 residues. CDR3 sequence (DNA): TGTGCCAGCAGCTCATTACAGGGAAAAGGTGGAAACACCATATATTTT. It specifies CASSSLQGKGGNTIYF. Filled out from reference TRBV11-2 and TRBJ1-3, the complete variable domain reads EAGVAQSPRYKIIEKRQSVAFWCNPISGHATLYWYQQILGQGPKLLIQFQNNGVVDDSQLPKDRFSAERLKGVDSTLKIQPAKLEDSAVYLCASSSLQGKGGNTIYFGEGSWLTVV.

This clonotype appeared a few times. The V and J genes are TRBV14 and TRBJ1-2, with D perhaps TRBD1 (6 bases). The length of the CDR3 is 16 residues. Germline V CDR1 and CDR2: SGHDN, FVKESK. Trimming removed 5 bases from V and 2 bases from J, with 18 bases in between. CDR3 bases: TGTGCCAGCAGCACCATCCGCAGGGGCCCCAACTATGGCTACACCTTC. Its translation: CASSTIRRGPNYGYTF. Full variable domain (missing parts from reference TRBV14 and TRBJ1-2): EAGVTQFPSHSVIEKGQTVTLRCDPISGHDNLYWYRRVMGKEIKFLLHFVKESKQDESGMPNNRFLAERTGGTYSTLKVQPAELEDSGVYFCASSTIRRGPNYGYTFGSGTRLTVV.

This clonotype was counted a few times. The chain combines TRBV7-9 with TRBJ2-1; perhaps D is TRBD1 or TRBD2 (5 bases each). V was shortened by 6 bases and J by 4 bases, with 16 bases between the two germline ends. The CDR3 sequence is 15 residues long. Germline CDR1 is SEHNR and CDR2 is FQNEAQ (reference sequence). In DNA, the CDR3 is TGTGCCAGCAGGAATCCCGGGGCAGAATACAATGAGCAGTTCTTC. Translation gives CASRNPGAEYNEQFF.

At least ten counts were recorded for this clonotype. The chain has TRBV5-1 and TRBJ2-1, with 7 nucleotides matching TRBD2. There are 16 residues in the CDR3. Germline CDR1 is SGHRS and CDR2 is YFSETQ. The V gene end was trimmed by 0 bases and the J gene end by 4 bases; junction bases not matched to a gene: 7. CDR3 protein: CASSLGISGPYNEQFF. As DNA, the CDR3 is TGCGCCAGCAGCTTGGGTATTAGCGGGCCATACAATGAGCAGTTCTTC.

This clonotype was recorded at least ten times. This sequence joins TRBV7-9 and TRBJ1-2, with D possibly being TRBD1 (5 bases). The CDR3 is 13 residues long. CDR1 and CDR2 (germline): SEHNR, FQNEAQ (reference sequence). The V and J ends lost 0 bases and 6 bases respectively, with 8 bases between them. The CDR3 bases are TGTGCCAGCAGCTTAGCAGGGACCCATGGCTACACCTTC. Translated: CASSLAGTHGYTF.

This sequence joins TRBV6-1 and TRBJ1-1; D remains unclear. There are 18 residues in the CDR3. The germline V gene has CDR1 MNHNS and CDR2 SASEGT. V was clipped by 1 base and J by 5 bases, with 23 bases between them. The chain's CDR3 is CASSEEIGNTVLRTEAFF. The CDR3 region has the DNA TGTGCCAGCAGTGAAGAAATCGGAAACACGGTTTTGAGGACTGAAGCTTTCTTT.

The table lists this clonotype with many counts. V gene TRBV27 combines with J gene TRBJ2-5; TRBD1 matches 9 bases. V trimming: 2 bases; J trimming: 2 bases; junction bases outside the gene matches: 3. CDR1 and CDR2 from the germline V gene are MNHEY and SMNVEV (reference sequence). The CDR3 is made up of 15 amino acids. The CDR3 DNA reads as TGTGCCAGCAGTTTAATCGGGACAGGGCAAGAGACCCAGTACTTC. It codes for CASSLIGTGQETQYF.

This clonotype was counted many times. The chain combines TRBV27 with TRBJ1-2, with a tentative D call TRBD1 (5 bases). V was cut by 3 bases and J by 4 bases, with 18 bases left in between. CDR3 length equals 16 residues. CDR1 and CDR2 from the germline V gene are MNHEY and SMNVEV (reference sequence). CDR3 nucleotide sequence: TGTGCCAGCAGTTTTGCGGGCAGGGAGCTGATCTATGGCTACACCTTC. Encoded protein: CASSFAGRELIYGYTF.

This clonotype occurred many times. The chain recombines TRBV20-1 with TRBJ2-3; D not certain. The CDR3 consists of 11 residues. V was clipped by 3 bases and J by 2 bases, with 3 bases between them. Germline lookup yields CDR1 DFQATT and CDR2 SNEGSKA (reference sequence). In nucleotides, the CDR3 is TGCAGTGCTAGTTCCACAGATACGCAGTATTTT. It is translated as CSASSTDTQYF.

This clonotype was seen only a few times. The chain joins TRBV13 to TRBJ2-7; D not resolved. V lost 2 bases to trimming and J lost 2 bases, with 13 bases between them. Germline V gene data show CDR1 as PRHDT and CDR2 as FYEKMQ (reference sequence). CDR3 length: 15 amino acids. The CDR3 loop is CASSLSWPSTYEQYF. The CDR3 nucleotides read TGTGCCAGCAGCTTAAGTTGGCCCTCCACCTACGAGCAGTACTTC. Full variable domain (missing parts from reference TRBV13 and TRBJ2-7): AAGVIQSPRHLIKEKRETATLKCYPIPRHDTVYWYQQGPGQDPQFLISFYEKMQSDKGSIPDRFSAQQFSDYHSELNMSSLELGDSALYFCASSLSWPSTYEQYFGPGTRLTVT.

This clonotype occurred many times. The chain combines TRBV28 with TRBJ1-1; TRBD1 is a possible D gene (6 bases). The CDR3 has 11 amino acids. Germline V lookup: CDR1 MDHEN, CDR2 SYDVKM. Trimming shortened V by 8 bases and J by 11 bases, and 15 bases separated the two germline ends. The CDR3 DNA follows: TGTGCCAGCCGGACAGACCACAGGGCTTTCTTT. It translates to CASRTDHRAFF.

This clonotype occurred many times. V usage is TRBV29-1 and J usage is TRBJ2-1; the D gene is possibly TRBD2 (5 bases). The CDR3 runs 14 residues. Germline V CDR1 and CDR2: SQVTM, ANQGSEA. Trimming left V 6 bases short and J 1 base short, with 13 bases between. CDR3 coding DNA: TGCAGCGTCGAGGGCCAGGTATCCTACAATGAGCAGTTCTTC. Translated: CSVEGQVSYNEQFF.

The chain combines TRBV10-2 with TRBJ1-1; D perhaps matches TRBD1 (5 bases). Trimming removed 6 bases at V and 5 bases at J, with 19 bases between. Germline V lookup: CDR1 WSHSY, CDR2 SAAADI. This CDR3 is 15 amino acids long. In nucleotides, the CDR3 is TGCGCCAGCAGCTACGGGACGACCTTAGGAACTGAAGCTTTCTTT. It yields the protein CASSYGTTLGTEAFF.

This clonotype was detected many times. The gene calls are TRBV19 and TRBJ2-1; D could derive from TRBD1 or TRBD2 (6 bases each). The V end lost 3 bases, the J end lost 2 bases, and 17 bases lay between the germline ends. The CDR3 spans 17 residues. Per the germline V gene, CDR1 is LNHDA and CDR2 is SQIVND (reference sequence). CDR3 residues: CASSILRGGGAYNEQFF. The CDR3 nucleotides are TGTGCCAGTAGTATTCTTCGAGGGGGAGGAGCCTACAATGAGCAGTTCTTC.

This clonotype was counted ten times or more. The rearrangement links TRBV12-3 or TRBV12-4 to TRBJ2-6; maybe TRBD2 (5 bases). V lost 8 bases, J lost 4 bases, and 12 bases lay in between. The CDR3 contains 14 residues. In DNA form, the CDR3 reads TGTGCCAGCCGTCTGGAGGACGGGGCCAACGTCCTGACTTTC. It codes for CASRLEDGANVLTF.

This clonotype came up many times. The gene calls are TRBV3-1 and TRBJ1-3; tentative D call: TRBD1 (5 bases). The CDR3 consists of 16 residues. The ends were cut back, 5 bases at V and 4 bases at J, with 18 bases in the middle. Germline assignment: CDR1 LGHDT and CDR2 YNNKEL (reference sequence). In nucleotides, the CDR3 is TGTGCCAGCAGCTCCCCCAACCAGGGTGCGGGAAACACCATATATTTT. Amino acid sequence: CASSSPNQGAGNTIYF.

This clonotype was found many times. This chain joins TRBV2 and TRBJ2-2, with 9 bases lining up with TRBD1. The CDR3 is made up of 15 amino acids. Germline loops: CDR1 SNHLY, CDR2 FYNNEI. V gave up 6 bases and J gave up 5 bases; unmatched junction bases: 7. CDR3 DNA sequence: TGTGCCAGCAGCTCCTTAGGGACAGGGACCGGGGAGCTGTTTTTT. Its translation is CASSSLGTGTGELFF.

This clonotype was detected many times. The chain combines TRBV7-8 with TRBJ2-7; TRBD2 is a possible D gene (6 bases). The germline gives CDR1 SGHVS, CDR2 FQNEAQ. The CDR3 covers 15 residues. V lost 5 bases to trimming and J lost 6 bases, with 20 bases between them. In nucleotides, the CDR3 is TGTGCCAGCAGCCCCCCCGCGGGGCGCGTGCGCGAGCAGTACTTC. Residues: CASSPPAGRVREQYF.